The clone carrying this T cell receptor beta chain was detected many times. Its antigen is unidentified. This entry is derived from a study of T cells in Graves' hyperthyroidism and ophthalmopathy. Germline V gene lookup returns CDR1 SGHRS and CDR2 YFSETQ. The CDR3 is made up of 12 amino acids. Trimming left V 6 bases short and J 2 bases short, with 7 bases between. Uncontrolled infection, other autoimmune disease, pregnancy or lactation disqualified patients from enrolment. Diagnostic assessment was based on clinical symptoms, serum thyroxine and TRAb, thyroid ultrasound and orbital computed tomography. Study-level findings and limits: Expanded thyroid clonotypes (above 0.001) were mostly also found in blood. In the analysis, a 13 V-J model separated ophthalmopathy from stable hyperthyroidism.

The source material, RNA transcripts, was used to amplify TCR beta CDR3 regions. First-round RT-PCR with HTBI primers amplified the TCR CDR3 region. TCRdb used MiXCR to reprocess the multiplex PCR reads, holding one entry per CDR3 protein. The repertoire holds 500,000 to 600,000 distinct CDR3 sequences, with about 46% as singletons. The sample was peripheral blood or thyroid tissue (not recorded which). This clonotype originated in an adult woman with Graves' disease, either hyperthyroidism or ophthalmopathy (not recorded which). The V gene is TRBV5-1, the J gene TRBJ2-3, with D unclear. The CDR3 reads CASMNNTDTQYF. CDR3 DNA sequence: TGCGCCAGCATGAACAACACAGATACGCAGTATTTT.